What follows is one T cell receptor beta chain and its context. In the original workflow: Estimates of nucleated cell counts were drawn from the amplification of reference gene primers. Generated by immunoSEQ multiplex PCR, the TCRdb table keeps only in-frame clones and is missing some. D and trimming were read from the DNA, whereas the V and J calls and clone size are those reported in that table. The repertoire consists of about 87,000 clones, with roughly 75% occurring once and the leading ten covering approximately 4%. This specimen belongs to a study of blood T cell repertoires in COVID-19. Study-wide context: PBMCs, B-cell-depleted T cells, or T cells provided the cDNA or gDNA that made up the material.

Losses at the gene ends were 6 bases for V and 0 bases for J; bases not matched to a gene: 8. The CDR3 totals 17 residues. Germline CDR1 reads LNHDA; CDR2 reads SQIVND (reference sequence). This receptor was obtained from a woman aged 45 to 65 with acute or convalescent COVID-19. The specimen sequenced was peripheral blood. The gene calls are TRBV19 and TRBJ1-6, with 7 bases identical to TRBD1. The CDR3: CASSPETGRSYNSPLHF. In DNA form, the CDR3 reads TGTGCCAGTAGCCCCGAGACAGGGCGCTCCTATAATTCACCCCTCCACTTT.